This T cell receptor beta chain was documented in a study of tumor-infiltrating lymphocytes in glioblastoma multiforme. Multiple V-beta primers and a C-beta primer amplified TCRB from RNA. Input was approximately 0.5 ug total RNA, reverse-transcribed with a C-beta primer. One entry per CDR3 protein results from TCRdb running MiXCR on the multiplex PCR reads. The data show fewer than 15,000 distinct CDR3 sequences, roughly 74% seen once. Germline CDR1 and CDR2: SEHNR and FQNEAQ (reference sequence). The CDR3 is 14 amino acids. With respect to this clonotype: Antigen: not known. Compared with germline, one end of the junction differs, possibly owing to a read error.

Study-level findings and limits: No surface-marker sorting into functional T cell subtypes was done.

The sequence came from a male donor with glioblastoma. This sequence joins TRBV7-9 and TRBJ1-4; unclear D gene. The source material was brain tumor tissue. CDR3 sequence: CASSLRRENEKTVF. CDR3 bases: TGTGCTAGCAGCTTACGGCGAGAGAATGAAAAAACTGTTTTT.